Shown below are 23 T cell receptor beta chains from a single sample sequenced in a study of blood T cell repertoires in COVID-19. TCRdb's table, derived via immunoSEQ multiplex PCR, lists solely in-frame clones and lacks some. The sample yields about 68,000 clones, 86% seen once. Sequenced material: peripheral blood. These receptors all stem from a man aged 25 to 40 with acute or convalescent COVID-19.

This chain links TRBV27 with TRBJ2-1; 10 bases line up with TRBD2. There are 15 residues in the CDR3. V trimming: 6 bases; J trimming: 8 bases; junction bases outside the gene matches: 10. Germline V gene sequence: CDR1 MNHEY, CDR2 SMNVEV (reference sequence). The CDR3 DNA reads TGTGCCAGCAGACCGGTAGCGGGAGGTATAGATGAGCAGTTCTTC. This sequence encodes CASRPVAGGIDEQFF.

J is TRBJ2-7 and V is TRBV7-2, with D maybe TRBD2 (6 bases). CDR1 and CDR2 from the germline V gene are SGHTA and FQGNSA. The CDR3 loop spans 13 amino acids. With 3 bases removed from V and 3 bases from J, the gap between germline ends came to 9 bases. The CDR3 bases are TGTGCCAGCAGCTTGCGGCGGGACTACGAGCAGTACTTC. It codes for CASSLRRDYEQYF.

V is TRBV5-4 and J is TRBJ2-7; 14 positions match TRBD2. This CDR3 spans 15 amino acids. Germline-derived CDR1 and CDR2 are SGHNT and YYREEE (reference sequence). V shed 4 bases, J shed 6 bases, and the junction held 6 bases outside the gene matches. The CDR3 bases are TGTGCCAGCAGCGGGTCCGGGACTAGCGGGAGCGAGCAGTACTTC. Protein: CASSGSGTSGSEQYF.

The gene calls are TRBV7-2 and TRBJ1-5; no reliable D call. The CDR3 has 13 residues. CDR1 is SGHTA, CDR2 FQGNSA, per germline. The V end was cut by 5 bases, the J end by 7 bases, with 12 bases between. CDR3 in amino acids: CASSLGRAQPQHF. CDR3 sequence (DNA): TGTGCCAGCAGCCTAGGGAGGGCGCAGCCCCAGCATTTT.

The chain couples TRBV28 to TRBJ1-1; a possible D gene is TRBD1 (5 bases). The CDR3 consists of 15 residues. Trimming removed 2 bases from V and 8 bases from J, with 18 bases in between. Germline CDR1 and CDR2: MDHEN and SYDVKM. CDR3 DNA: TGTGCCAGCAGTTTACCCCCCCTGACAGCGGGGGAAGCTTTCTTT. It codes for CASSLPPLTAGEAFF.

This chain links TRBV6-6 with TRBJ1-5; TRBD1 aligns across 7 bases. V shed 0 bases, J shed 5 bases, and the junction held 4 bases outside the gene matches. Germline CDR1 MNHNY, CDR2 SVGAGI (reference sequence). The CDR3 contains 15 residues. The CDR3 sequence: CASSYSRGGYQPQHF. The CDR3 DNA sequence: TGTGCCAGCAGTTACTCGAGAGGGGGCTATCAGCCCCAGCATTTT.

The chain joins TRBV18 to TRBJ2-7, with D perhaps TRBD2 (5 bases). The CDR3 loop spans 12 amino acids. Trimming pared 6 bases from V and 10 bases from J, leaving 16 bases between. Germline assignment: CDR1 KGHSH and CDR2 LQKENI. The CDR3 DNA sequence: TGTGCCAGCTCCGGAGCGTCAGAGGGCCAGTACTTC. Protein sequence: CASSGASEGQYF.

This chain uses TRBV5-5 with TRBJ2-3, with no clear D. Per germline, CDR1 SGHKS and CDR2 YYEKEE (reference sequence). The V end lost 4 bases, the J end lost 4 bases, and 7 bases lay between the germline ends. CDR3 length: 12 amino acids. As DNA, the CDR3 is TGTGCCAGCAGCCCCGGAGCAGATACGCAGTATTTT. It encodes CASSPGADTQYF.

This clone was detected a few times. The chain uses TRBV7-2 and TRBJ2-3; 13 nucleotides agree with TRBD2. The V gene's germline CDR1 is SGHTA and CDR2 FQGNSA. With V trimmed by 6 bases and J by 1 base, 7 bases remained unmatched. The CDR3 is made up of 17 amino acids. The CDR3, as DNA: TGTGCCAGCAGAAGGACTAGCGGGAGTGGAGGCACAGATACGCAGTATTTT. Amino acid sequence: CASRRTSGSGGTDTQYF. The full variable domain, in which reference TRBV7-2 and TRBJ2-3 provide the parts outside the CDR3, is GAGVSQSPSNKVTEKGKDVELRCDPISGHTALYWYRQSLGQGLEFLIYFQGNSAPDKSGLPSDRFSAERTGGSVSTLTIQRTQQEDSAVYLCASRRTSGSGGTDTQYFGPGTRLTVL.

This rearrangement joins TRBV14 to TRBJ1-2, with 7 bases that match TRBD1. The CDR3 is 13 amino acids. V was pared by 1 base and J by 10 bases, with 6 bases of the junction left unmatched. CDR1 is SGHDN, CDR2 FVKESK, per germline. Here the CDR3 DNA reads TGTGCCAGCAGCCAAGCCCGACAGGGTGTCTACACCTTC. This codes for CASSQARQGVYTF.

The chain combines TRBV11-2 with TRBJ1-2, with 7 bases that match TRBD1. The CDR3 runs to 17 residues. Trimming removed 1 base from V and 4 bases from J; junction bases left unmatched: 12. CDR1 is SGHAT, CDR2 FQNNGV, per germline. The CDR3 is CASSLGTGGLSGYGYTF. CDR3 coding DNA: TGTGCCAGCAGCTTAGGGACAGGCGGGCTCAGTGGCTATGGCTACACCTTC.

The chain carries TRBV5-5 and TRBJ1-2; TRBD1 might be the D (5 bases). Germline assignment: CDR1 SGHKS and CDR2 YYEKEE (reference sequence). This CDR3 region has 13 residues. V dropped 4 bases and J dropped 3 bases, with 10 bases sitting between them. Written as DNA, the CDR3 is TGTGCCAGCAGCGCCGGGACTGACTATGGCTACACCTTC. This gives the protein CASSAGTDYGYTF.

The chain is built from TRBV4-2 and TRBJ2-7; a weak D match, TRBD2 (5 bases). The germline gives CDR1 LGHNA, CDR2 YNFKEQ. The CDR3 runs to 14 residues. The V end was cut by 3 bases, the J end by 3 bases, with 12 bases between. The CDR3 DNA reads TGTGCCAGCAGCCAGGAGGCCAGAGGCTACGAGCAGTACTTC. It encodes CASSQEARGYEQYF.

The V gene is TRBV10-3, the J gene TRBJ2-2; TRBD2 might be the D (5 bases). The CDR3 spans 16 residues. The ends were cut back, 3 bases at V and 4 bases at J, with 15 bases in the middle. Germline V gene lookup returns CDR1 ENHRY and CDR2 SYGVKD. The DNA for the CDR3 is TGTGCCATCAGTGACCTACCGGGGAGTAGCACCGGGGAGCTGTTTTTT. It specifies CAISDLPGSSTGELFF.

This clone was seen ten or more times. The V gene is TRBV4-1, the J gene TRBJ1-4; no definite D call. Germline V gene lookup returns CDR1 MGHRA and CDR2 YSYEKL. This CDR3 is built from 16 residues. Deletions cut 0 bases from V and 7 bases from J, with 15 bases between. The CDR3 reads CASSQDQAGWVEKLFF. Written as DNA, the CDR3 is TGCGCCAGCAGCCAAGATCAGGCAGGTTGGGTTGAAAAACTGTTTTTT.

The chain uses TRBV28 and TRBJ2-4; D is possibly TRBD1 (7 bases). CDR1 and CDR2 (germline): MDHEN, SYDVKM. The CDR3 is 13 residues long. Trimming removed 4 bases at V and 6 bases at J, with 10 bases between. The CDR3: CASSSGGGNIQYF. Written as DNA, the CDR3 is TGTGCCAGCAGTTCAGGGGGAGGAAACATTCAGTACTTC.

J is TRBJ1-4 and V is TRBV5-1, with TRBD1 matching over 7 bases. The germline V gene has CDR1 SGHRS and CDR2 YFSETQ. V trimming: 1 base; J trimming: 0 bases; junction bases outside the gene matches: 0. This CDR3 is 15 amino acids long. The CDR3 DNA follows: TGCGCCAGCAGCTTGACAGGGGCAACTAATGAAAAACTGTTTTTT. This gives the protein CASSLTGATNEKLFF.

This CDR3 is CASSPGLGGSNEQFF. For the CDR3, the DNA is TGTGCCAGCAGTCCCGGACTAGGAGGGTCCAATGAGCAGTTCTTC. The V call is TRBV27, the J call TRBJ2-1, with 7 bases matching TRBD2. Germline lookup yields CDR1 MNHEY and CDR2 SMNVEV (reference sequence). The CDR3 extends over 15 amino acids. Trimming took 5 bases from V and 6 from J; bases not matched to a gene: 10.

The chain links TRBV11-2 to TRBJ1-6; 7 bases align to TRBD1. Germline loops: CDR1 SGHAT, CDR2 FQNNGV. V lost 5 bases, J lost 8 bases, and 3 bases stayed unmatched. CDR3 length: 13 residues. The CDR3 DNA sequence: TGTGCCAGCAGCCGACAGGGTGATTCACCCCTCCACTTT. It yields the protein CASSRQGDSPLHF.

The chain links TRBV6-2 or TRBV6-3 to TRBJ2-3; the D is unclear. The CDR3 is 14 residues long. Looked up from germline, CDR1 is MNHEY and CDR2 is SVGEGT. Deletions cut 6 bases from V and 0 bases from J, with 10 bases between. CDR3 amino acids: CASRPRVSTDTQYF. The CDR3, as DNA: TGTGCCAGCAGACCTCGGGTGAGCACAGATACGCAGTATTTT.

By share, this clone counts as medium-sized (0.01 to 0.1%). This chain links TRBV4-3 with TRBJ2-7; tentatively, D is TRBD1 (6 bases). Germline lookup yields CDR1 LGHNA and CDR2 YSLEER. The V gene lost 3 bases and the J gene lost 6 bases, with 12 bases spanning the gap. CDR3 length: 13 residues. CDR3 in amino acids: CASSQIQGSEQYF. The CDR3 DNA follows: TGCGCCAGCAGCCAGATACAGGGTAGCGAGCAGTACTTC.

V gene TRBV30 combines with J gene TRBJ1-2, with TRBD1 identical over 8 bases. The germline V gene has CDR1 GTSNPN and CDR2 SVGIG (reference sequence). V lost 4 bases, J lost 8 bases, and 9 bases stayed unmatched. The CDR3 sequence is 13 residues long. For the CDR3, the DNA is TGTGCCTGGATAAGCGGCAGGGGGCGAGGCTACACCTTC. This encodes CAWISGRGRGYTF. Filled out from reference TRBV30 and TRBJ1-2, the complete variable domain reads SQTIHQWPATLVQPVGSPLSLECTVEGTSNPNLYWYRQAAGRGLQLLFYSVGIGQISSEVPQNLSASRPQDRQFILSSKKLLLSDSGFYLCAWISGRGRGYTFGSGTRLTVV.

CDR3 bases: TGTGCCAGTAGTATTGGTGGCGGGACGACCAAAAACATTCAGTACTTC. Translated: CASSIGGGTTKNIQYF. The V call is TRBV19, the J call TRBJ2-4; D is perhaps TRBD2 (6 bases). In germline, CDR1 is LNHDA, CDR2 SQIVND (reference sequence). The CDR3 is made up of 16 amino acids. V lost 3 bases, J lost 2 bases, and 14 bases lay in between.